This T cell receptor (beta chain) appears in the sequencing data of a study of cytomegalovirus exposure and HLA in healthy donors. Unmatched junction bases numbered 16, after V lost 8 bases and J lost 7 bases. This CDR3 comprises 16 residues. CDR1 MNHNY and CDR2 SVGAGI come from the germline V gene (reference sequence). The PCR made use of 60 Vbeta and 13 Jbeta primers. Produced via immunoSEQ multiplex PCR; TCRdb's table is partial and in-frame only. Found here are about 160,000 clones, roughly 76% of them singletons; the top ten hold around 2%. The specimen sequenced was PBMCs. The chain joins TRBV6-6 to TRBJ1-2, with 10 bases matching TRBD1. The receptor was isolated from a human donor in good health. The CDR3 sequence: CASWTGDRGGSGGYTF. For the CDR3, the DNA is TGTGCCAGCTGGACGGGGGACAGGGGTGGTAGCGGTGGCTACACCTTC.